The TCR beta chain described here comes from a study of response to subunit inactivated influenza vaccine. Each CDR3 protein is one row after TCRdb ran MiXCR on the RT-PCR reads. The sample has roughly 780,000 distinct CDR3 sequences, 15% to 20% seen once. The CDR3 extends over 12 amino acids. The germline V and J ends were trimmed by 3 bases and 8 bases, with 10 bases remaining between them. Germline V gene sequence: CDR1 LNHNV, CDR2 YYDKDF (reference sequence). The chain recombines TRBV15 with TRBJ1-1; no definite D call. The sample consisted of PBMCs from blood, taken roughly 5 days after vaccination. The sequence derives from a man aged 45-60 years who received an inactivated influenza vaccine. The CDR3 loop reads CATSRAGLEAFF. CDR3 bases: TGTGCCACCAGCAGGGCCGGGTTAGAAGCTTTCTTT. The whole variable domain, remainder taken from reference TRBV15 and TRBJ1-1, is DAMVIQNPRYQVTQFGKPVTLSCSQTLNHNVMYWYQQKSSQAPKLLFHYYDKDFNNEADTPDNFQSRRPNTSFCFLDIRSPGLGDTAMYLCATSRAGLEAFFGQGTRLTVV.